A selection of T cell receptor beta chains follows, all from one sample in a study of blood T cell repertoires in COVID-19. Using immunoSEQ multiplex PCR, the repertoire was profiled, and TCRdb retains in-frame clones only, with some absent. The data hold 55,000 to 70,000 clones, with roughly 80% observed a single time. Input material: peripheral blood. Receptor source: a woman older than 75 with acute or convalescent COVID-19. Each CDR3 is given with its conserved first and last residue. The D gene is left open where the match is weak. A clone size is listed for some rows: how often the clone was seen (once, few, many), or a class if it is expanded.

D	length	V	J	size	DNA	CDR3
NA	11	TRBV6-2/TRBV6-3	TRBJ2-7	NA	TGTGCCAGCAGTACGACATACGAGCAGTACTTC	CASSTTYEQYF
TRBD1	11	TRBV10-3	TRBJ1-2	NA	TGTGCCACAACAGGGGGCAGTGGCTACACCTTC	CATTGGSGYTF
TRBD1	18	TRBV2	TRBJ1-1	NA	TGTGCCAGCAGTGAGGCGGTGTTCGGGACAGGTATGAACACTGAAGCTTTCTTT	CASSEAVFGTGMNTEAFF
NA	15	TRBV7-9	TRBJ1-1	few	TGTGCCAGCAGCTTAGTCCAGGGTTCGAACACTGAAGCTTTCTTT	CASSLVQGSNTEAFF
NA	15	TRBV11-3	TRBJ1-1	NA	TGTGCCAGCAGCTTGGGCCTCACCCCGAACACTGAAGCTTTCTTT	CASSLGLTPNTEAFF
NA	17	TRBV18	TRBJ1-1	NA	TGTGCCAGCTCACCGATTCTCGGACAAGGGATGCACACTGAAGCTTTCTTT	CASSPILGQGMHTEAFF
NA	17	TRBV13	TRBJ2-2	NA	TGTGCCAGCATTCCCACTGGCTTCCGGGGTAACACCGGGGAGCTGTTTTTT	CASIPTGFRGNTGELFF
TRBD2	17	TRBV5-5	TRBJ2-1	NA	TGTGCCAGCAGCTTACGGACTAGCGGGGGCTCATACAATGAGCAGTTCTTC	CASSLRTSGGSYNEQFF
TRBD1	15	TRBV30	TRBJ1-1	few	TGTGCCTGGAGTGTATTCGGGACAGGGGGCACTGAAGCTTTCTTT	CAWSVFGTGGTEAFF
TRBD1	13	TRBV6-5	TRBJ2-5	NA	TGTGCCAGCAGTTGGGACAGGGAAGAGACCCAGTACTTC	CASSWDREETQYF
TRBD1	13	TRBV5-1	TRBJ1-1	once	TGCGCCACTATTGACAGGGGTGTCACTGAAGCTTTCTTT	CATIDRGVTEAFF
NA	13	TRBV29-1	TRBJ1-1	NA	TGCAGCGCTGCAGACCCGTCGGGGACTGAAGCTTTCTTT	CSAADPSGTEAFF
TRBD2	17	TRBV19	TRBJ2-1	NA	TGTGCCAGTAGCCGATCCCATACTAGCGGGGGGGCTGCTGAGCAGTTCTTC	CASSRSHTSGGAAEQFF
TRBD1	13	TRBV13	TRBJ1-5	once	TGTGCCAGCAGCTTCGACAGGGATCAGCCCCAGCATTTT	CASSFDRDQPQHF
NA	12	TRBV20-1	TRBJ2-5	NA	TGCAGTGCCAGTGGATCTATCCCTACCCAGTACTTC	CSASGSIPTQYF
NA	15	TRBV29-1	TRBJ2-7	NA	TGCAGCGTTGGTGAGGGGGACGGCGAGATCTACGAGCAGTACTTC	CSVGEGDGEIYEQYF
TRBD2	15	TRBV9	TRBJ2-1	once	TGTGCCAGCAGCGTAGTAGGGACTAGGGACAATGAGCAGTTCTTC	CASSVVGTRDNEQFF
NA	15	TRBV9	TRBJ2-3	NA	TGTGCCAGCAGCGAGGGGTGGCAGAGCACAGATACGCAGTATTTT	CASSEGWQSTDTQYF
NA	14	TRBV12-5	TRBJ1-1	NA	TGTGCTAGTGGTTTGCGGGGGGGTGGCACTGAAGCTTTCTTT	CASGLRGGGTEAFF
NA	17	TRBV5-1	TRBJ1-1	few	TGCGCCAGCAGCTTTACGGGGGGCGCCGGCATGAACACTGAAGCTTTCTTT	CASSFTGGAGMNTEAFF
NA	14	TRBV7-8	TRBJ1-1	NA	TGTGCCAGCAGCTTCAGCAGGGGTTCCACTGAAGCTTTCTTT	CASSFSRGSTEAFF
NA	14	TRBV25-1	TRBJ1-1	NA	TGTGCCAGCAGCCCCTCGACAGTGAACACTGAAGCTTTCTTT	CASSPSTVNTEAFF
TRBD1	15	TRBV5-4	TRBJ2-5	NA	TGTGCCAGCAGCTTGGCAGGGGGAGTTGAGGAGACCCAGTACTTC	CASSLAGGVEETQYF
TRBD1	17	TRBV2	TRBJ2-2	NA	TGTGCCAGCCTCTCGACAGGGGGTCAAAGAAAGACCGGGGAGCTGTTTTTT	CASLSTGGQRKTGELFF
NA	14	TRBV3-1/TRBV3-2	TRBJ1-6	NA	TGTGCCAGCAGCCAAGGGGGGGATAATTCACCCCTCCACTTT	CASSQGGDNSPLHF
TRBD2	17	TRBV14	TRBJ2-3	NA	TGTGCCAGCAGCCAACTTGGGACTAGCGGGGTCACAGATACGCAGTATTTT	CASSQLGTSGVTDTQYF
NA	15	TRBV7-9	TRBJ2-7	NA	TGTGCCAGCAGTTGGCGGGTCGGAGGGGAATACGAGCAGTACTTC	CASSWRVGGEYEQYF
TRBD1	14	TRBV5-6	TRBJ1-2	NA	TGTGCCAGCAGCCAGGACAGGGGGTACTATGGCTACACCTTC	CASSQDRGYYGYTF
NA	13	TRBV7-3	TRBJ1-1	few	TGTGCCAGCAGCTTAAACACAAACACTGAAGCTTTCTTT	CASSLNTNTEAFF